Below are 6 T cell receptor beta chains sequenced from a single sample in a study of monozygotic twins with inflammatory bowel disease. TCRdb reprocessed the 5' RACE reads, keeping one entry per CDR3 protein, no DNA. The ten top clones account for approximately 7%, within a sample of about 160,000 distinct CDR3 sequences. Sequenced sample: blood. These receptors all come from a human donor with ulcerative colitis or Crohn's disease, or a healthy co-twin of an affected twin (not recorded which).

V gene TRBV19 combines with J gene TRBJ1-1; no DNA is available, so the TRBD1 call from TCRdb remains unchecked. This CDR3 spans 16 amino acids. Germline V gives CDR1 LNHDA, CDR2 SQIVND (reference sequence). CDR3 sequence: CASSIGRGAMNTEAFF.

This CDR3 reads CASSPTISGRASETQYF. The chain couples TRBV4-1 to TRBJ2-5; TCRdb picks TRBD2, but there is no DNA to check that call. The CDR3 extends over 17 amino acids. Per the germline V gene, CDR1 is MGHRA and CDR2 is YSYEKL.

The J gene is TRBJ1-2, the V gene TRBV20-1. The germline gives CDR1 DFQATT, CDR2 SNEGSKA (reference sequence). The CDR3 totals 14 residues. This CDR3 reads CSAGTSGAANGYTF.

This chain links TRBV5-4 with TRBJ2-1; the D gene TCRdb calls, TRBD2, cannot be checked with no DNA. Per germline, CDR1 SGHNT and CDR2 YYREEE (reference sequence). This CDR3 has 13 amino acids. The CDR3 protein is CAGGREGGHEQFF.

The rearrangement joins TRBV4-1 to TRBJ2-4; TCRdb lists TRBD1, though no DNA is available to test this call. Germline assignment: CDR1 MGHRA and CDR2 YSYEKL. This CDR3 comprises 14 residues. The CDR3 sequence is CASSPGQGGEIQYF.

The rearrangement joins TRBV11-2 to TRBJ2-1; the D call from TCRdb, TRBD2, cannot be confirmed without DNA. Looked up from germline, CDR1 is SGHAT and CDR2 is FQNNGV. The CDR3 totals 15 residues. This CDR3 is CASSAGLAVYNEQFF.